This entry is about one T cell receptor beta chain. Its antigen remains unknown. V lost 2 bases and J 5 bases, leaving 10 bases between the germline ends. Per germline, CDR1 GTSNPN and CDR2 SVGIG (reference sequence). The CDR3 is made up of 14 amino acids. These data are taken from a study of cytomegalovirus exposure and HLA in healthy donors. Study-wide context: Some 87 million unique TCRs from HLA-typed donors were held in an early release of data. Study-wide findings and caveats: In a later analysis, an Asian-associated ancestry cluster reportedly showed fewer N-insertions than the roughly 730-donor mean. 150 or so TCR beta chains were listed as cytomegalovirus-associated. The likely explanation for a cluster of highly shared sequence variants was sequencing artifact.

Both 60 Vbeta primers and 13 Jbeta primers went into the PCR. The repertoire was sequenced with immunoSEQ multiplex PCR; TCRdb's copy has only in-frame clones and lacks some. In the table there are 150,000 or so clones, approximately 80% of which are singletons. Sequences were obtained from PBMCs. The source is a male donor in good health and CMV-seronegative. This chain uses TRBV30 with TRBJ1-6; D gene ambiguous. The CDR3: CAWSKVPNNSPLHF. Here the CDR3 DNA reads TGTGCCTGGAGTAAAGTGCCTAATAATTCACCCCTCCACTTT.